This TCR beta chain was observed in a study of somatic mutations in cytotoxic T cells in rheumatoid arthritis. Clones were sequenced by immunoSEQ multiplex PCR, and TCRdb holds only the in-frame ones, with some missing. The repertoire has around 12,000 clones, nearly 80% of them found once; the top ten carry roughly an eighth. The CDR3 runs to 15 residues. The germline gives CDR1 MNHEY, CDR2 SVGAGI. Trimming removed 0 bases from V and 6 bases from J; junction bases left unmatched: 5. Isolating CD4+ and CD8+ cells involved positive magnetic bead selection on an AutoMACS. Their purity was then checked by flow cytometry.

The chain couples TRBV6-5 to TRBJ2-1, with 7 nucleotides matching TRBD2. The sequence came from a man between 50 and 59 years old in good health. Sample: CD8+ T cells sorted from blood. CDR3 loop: CASSYSEGGSNEQFF. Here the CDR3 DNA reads TGTGCCAGCAGTTACTCGGAGGGAGGGTCCAATGAGCAGTTCTTC.